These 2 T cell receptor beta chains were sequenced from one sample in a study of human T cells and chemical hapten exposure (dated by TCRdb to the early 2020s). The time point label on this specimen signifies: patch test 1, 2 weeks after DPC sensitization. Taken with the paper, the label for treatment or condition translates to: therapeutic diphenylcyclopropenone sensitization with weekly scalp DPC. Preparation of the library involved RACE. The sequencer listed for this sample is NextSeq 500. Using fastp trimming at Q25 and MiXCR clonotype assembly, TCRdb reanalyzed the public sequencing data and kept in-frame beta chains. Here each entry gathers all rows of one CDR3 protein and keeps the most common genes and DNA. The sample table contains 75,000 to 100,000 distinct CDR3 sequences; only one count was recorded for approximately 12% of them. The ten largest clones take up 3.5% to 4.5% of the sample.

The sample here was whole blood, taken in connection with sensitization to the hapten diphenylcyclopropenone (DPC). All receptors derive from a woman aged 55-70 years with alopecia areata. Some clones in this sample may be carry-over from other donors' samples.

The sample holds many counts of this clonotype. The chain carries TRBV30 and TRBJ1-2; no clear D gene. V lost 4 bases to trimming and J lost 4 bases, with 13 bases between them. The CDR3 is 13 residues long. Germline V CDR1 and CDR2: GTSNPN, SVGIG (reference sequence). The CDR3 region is CAWNRGMSYGYTF. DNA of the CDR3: TGTGCCTGGAATCGGGGAATGAGCTATGGCTACACCTTC.

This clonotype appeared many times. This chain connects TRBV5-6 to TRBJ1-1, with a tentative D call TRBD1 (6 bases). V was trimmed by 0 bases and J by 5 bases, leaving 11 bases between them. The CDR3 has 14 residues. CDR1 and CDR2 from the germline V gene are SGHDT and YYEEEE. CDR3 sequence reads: CASSLGQGWTEAFF. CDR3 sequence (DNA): TGTGCCAGCAGCTTGGGGCAGGGGTGGACTGAAGCTTTCTTT.